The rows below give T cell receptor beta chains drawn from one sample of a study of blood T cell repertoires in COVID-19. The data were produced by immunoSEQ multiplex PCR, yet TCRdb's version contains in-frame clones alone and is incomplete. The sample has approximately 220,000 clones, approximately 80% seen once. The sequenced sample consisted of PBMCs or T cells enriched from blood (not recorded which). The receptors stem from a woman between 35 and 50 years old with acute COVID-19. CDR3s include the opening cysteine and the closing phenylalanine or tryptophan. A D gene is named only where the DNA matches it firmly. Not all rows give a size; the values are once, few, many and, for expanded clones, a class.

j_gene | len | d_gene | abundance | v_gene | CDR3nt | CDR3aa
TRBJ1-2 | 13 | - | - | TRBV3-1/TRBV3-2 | TGTGCCAGCAGCCCCGCGGGGCTGAGGGGCTACACCTTC | CASSPAGLRGYTF
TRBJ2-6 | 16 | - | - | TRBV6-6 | TGTGCCAGCAGTTACGGAGGGGGCGGTGGGGCCAACGTCCTGACTTTC | CASSYGGGGGANVLTF
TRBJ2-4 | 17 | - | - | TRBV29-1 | TGCAGCGTTGGTCCTGATGACAGCCCACTAGCCAAAAACATTCAGTACTTC | CSVGPDDSPLAKNIQYF
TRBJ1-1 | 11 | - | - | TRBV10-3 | TGTGCCATCAGTGACGGGAATGAAGCTTTCTTT | CAISDGNEAFF
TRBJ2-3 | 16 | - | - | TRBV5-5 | TGTGCCAGCAGCTTGAACGGGCGGGGTAACACAGATACGCAGTATTTT | CASSLNGRGNTDTQYF
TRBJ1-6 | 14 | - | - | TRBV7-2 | TGTGCCAGCAGCTGGATGGGGGCGGGTTCACCCCTCCACTTT | CASSWMGAGSPLHF
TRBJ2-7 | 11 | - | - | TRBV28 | TGTGCCAGCAGTTTCGGTAACGAGCAGTACTTC | CASSFGNEQYF
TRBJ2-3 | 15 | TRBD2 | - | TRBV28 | TGTGCCAGCAGTCTAGCGGGAGGCCAGGGATATGCGCAGTATTTT | CASSLAGGQGYAQYF
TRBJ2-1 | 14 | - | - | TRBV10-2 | TGCGCCAGCAGTAGACGGGGTCCCTACAATGAGCAGTTCTTC | CASSRRGPYNEQFF
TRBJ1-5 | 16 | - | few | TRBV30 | TGTGCCTGGAGTGCCCATCTGGCAGGGAGCAATCAGCCCCAGCATTTT | CAWSAHLAGSNQPQHF
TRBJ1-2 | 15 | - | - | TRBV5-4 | TGTGCCAGCAGCCCACAGACAGGCGTCCTCTATGGCTACACCTTC | CASSPQTGVLYGYTF
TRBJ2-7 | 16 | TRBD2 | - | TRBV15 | TGTGCCACCAGCAGGTCCCTAGCGGGCCTTCGCTACGAGCAGTACTTC | CATSRSLAGLRYEQYF
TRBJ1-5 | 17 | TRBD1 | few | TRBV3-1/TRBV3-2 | TGTGCCAGCAGCGAGGGACAGGCCCTCTATAGCAATCAGCCCCAGCATTTT | CASSEGQALYSNQPQHF
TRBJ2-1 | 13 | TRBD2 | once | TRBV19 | TGTGCCGCGACGGGGGGAAACCACAATGAGCAGTTCTTC | CAATGGNHNEQFF
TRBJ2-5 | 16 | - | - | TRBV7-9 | TGTGCCAGCAGCCCTCCTCTTGGGCGGGAACAAGAGACCCAGTACTTC | CASSPPLGREQETQYF
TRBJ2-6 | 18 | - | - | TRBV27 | TGTGCCAGCAGCTCCATTAATCGCGCGCTCTCGAGGGCCAACGTCCTGACTTTC | CASSSINRALSRANVLTF
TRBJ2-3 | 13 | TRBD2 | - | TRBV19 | TGTGCCACCAGGGACTATAGCACAGATACGCAGTATTTT | CATRDYSTDTQYF
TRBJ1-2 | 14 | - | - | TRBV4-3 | TGCGCCAGCAGCCAACGGGGGGCACAGTATGGCTACACCTTC | CASSQRGAQYGYTF
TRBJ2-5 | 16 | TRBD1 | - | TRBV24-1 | TGTGCCACCAGTGATTTCGCTAGGACAGGGGGCGAGACCCAGTACTTC | CATSDFARTGGETQYF
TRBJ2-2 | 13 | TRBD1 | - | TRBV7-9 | TGTGCCAGCAGCAACAGGGGCACCGGGGAGCTGTTTTTT | CASSNRGTGELFF
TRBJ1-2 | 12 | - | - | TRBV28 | TGTGCCAGCAGTTTGATAGACTATGGCTACACCTTC | CASSLIDYGYTF
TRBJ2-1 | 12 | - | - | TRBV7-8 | TGTGCCAGCAGCCCCTCTTACAATGAGCAGTTCTTC | CASSPSYNEQFF
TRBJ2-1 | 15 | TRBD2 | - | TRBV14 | TGTGCCAGCAGCCAGGGGGGGAGCTCCTACAATGAGCAGTTCTTC | CASSQGGSSYNEQFF
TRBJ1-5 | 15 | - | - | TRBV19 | TGTGCCAGTAGTATCCCCTCGTATAGCAATCAGCCCCAGCATTTT | CASSIPSYSNQPQHF
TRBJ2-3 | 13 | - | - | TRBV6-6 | TGTGCCAGCAGCCCACGAGGGACAGATACGCAGTATTTT | CASSPRGTDTQYF
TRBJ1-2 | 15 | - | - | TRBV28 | TGTGCCAGCAGTTTAGGATCGGGATTGGTCTATGGCTACACCTTC | CASSLGSGLVYGYTF
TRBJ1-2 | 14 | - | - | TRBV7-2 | TGTGCCAGCAGCTTAGTGGGGGCTTCAGAGGGCTACACCTTC | CASSLVGASEGYTF
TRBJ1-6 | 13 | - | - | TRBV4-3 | TGCGCCAGCAGCCAAGAGAGAAATTCACCCCTCCACTTT | CASSQERNSPLHF
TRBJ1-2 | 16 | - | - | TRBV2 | TGTGCCAGCAGTGAGAACAGGTCCCCGGGTATGCGTGGCTACACCTTC | CASSENRSPGMRGYTF
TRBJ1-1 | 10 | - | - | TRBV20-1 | TGCAGTGCTTCGGAGAGGGAAGCTTTCTTT | CSASEREAFF
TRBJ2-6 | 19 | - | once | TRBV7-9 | TGTGCCAGCAGCCCACGGGCGGGCGGGCCTAGCTCTGGGGCCAACGTCCTGACTTTC | CASSPRAGGPSSGANVLTF
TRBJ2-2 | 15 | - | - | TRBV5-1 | TGCGCCAGCAGCTTAGCGGCTCGAGGCTCCGGGGAGCTGTTTTTT | CASSLAARGSGELFF
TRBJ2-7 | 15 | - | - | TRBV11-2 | TGTGCCAGCAGCATTCAAAGGCGGGGCCCCTACGAGCAGTACTTC | CASSIQRRGPYEQYF
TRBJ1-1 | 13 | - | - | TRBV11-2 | TGTGCCAGCAGCCCTGGGGGGGGGCGCGGAGCTTTCTTT | CASSPGGGRGAFF
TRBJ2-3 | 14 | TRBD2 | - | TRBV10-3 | TGTGCCATCAGGTCTAGCGCGGGGGTAGATACGCAGTATTTT | CAIRSSAGVDTQYF
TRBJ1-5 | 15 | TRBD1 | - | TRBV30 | TGTGCCTGGAGAGCAACCGGGACAGGATATCAGCCCCAGCATTTT | CAWRATGTGYQPQHF
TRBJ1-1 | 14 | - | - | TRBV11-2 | TGTGCCAGCAGCCGGACCCTCAGGGGAACTGAAGCTTTCTTT | CASSRTLRGTEAFF
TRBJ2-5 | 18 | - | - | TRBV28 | TGTGCCAGCAGTTTATTACCCACCGGGCCCCAGAGGAGGAAGACCCAGTACTTC | CASSLLPTGPQRRKTQYF
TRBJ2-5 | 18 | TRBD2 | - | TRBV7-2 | TGTGCCAGCAGCTCCTGGGGGGGAGCGGGAGAGACCCAAGAGACCCAGTACTTC | CASSSWGGAGETQETQYF
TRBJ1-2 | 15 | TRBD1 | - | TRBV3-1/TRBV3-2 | TGTGCCAGCAGCCAGGGGGGACAGACTTACTATGGCTACACCTTC | CASSQGGQTYYGYTF
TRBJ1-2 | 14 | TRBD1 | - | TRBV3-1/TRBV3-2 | TGTGCCAGCAGCCGAACAGGGGGCGTGAATGGCTACACCTTC | CASSRTGGVNGYTF
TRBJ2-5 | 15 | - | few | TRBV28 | TGTGCCAGCAGTTTCTGGCGGGGAACGAAAGAGACCCAGTACTTC | CASSFWRGTKETQYF
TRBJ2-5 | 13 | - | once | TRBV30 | TGTGCCTGGAGCGGGGGTTTACGAGAGACCCAGTACTTC | CAWSGGLRETQYF
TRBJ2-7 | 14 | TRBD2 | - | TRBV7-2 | TGTGCCAGCACATGGCGGGGGGCCTCCTACGAGCAGTACTTC | CASTWRGASYEQYF
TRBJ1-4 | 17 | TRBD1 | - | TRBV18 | TGTGCCAGCTCACCCCAGGGACAGGGGACAGCTAATGAAAAACTGTTTTTT | CASSPQGQGTANEKLFF
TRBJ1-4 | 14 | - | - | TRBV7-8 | TGTGCCAGCAGCTCGTACTTCGGGGATGAAAAACTGTTTTTT | CASSSYFGDEKLFF
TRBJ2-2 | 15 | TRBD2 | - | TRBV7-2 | TGTGCCAGCAGCTTAGCGGGAGGGCCGGCGGGGGAGCTGTTTTTT | CASSLAGGPAGELFF
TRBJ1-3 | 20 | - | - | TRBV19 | TGTGCCAGTAGCACACCTCCGGGCCGGACTCGACTGCACTCTGGAAACACCATATATTTT | CASSTPPGRTRLHSGNTIYF
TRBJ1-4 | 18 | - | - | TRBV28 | TGTGCCAGCAGTAACCCGCAGGGGAGGGCAGGAACTAATGAAAAACTGTTTTTT | CASSNPQGRAGTNEKLFF
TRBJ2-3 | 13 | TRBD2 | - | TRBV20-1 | TGCAGTGCTAGTGGCCCTAGCGGACATACGCAGTATTTT | CSASGPSGHTQYF
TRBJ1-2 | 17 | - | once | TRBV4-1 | TGCGCCAGCAGCCAAGAGGGGGGGGGCTTCACTAACTATGGCTACACCTTC | CASSQEGGGFTNYGYTF
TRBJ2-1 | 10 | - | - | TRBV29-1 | TGCAGCGTCTCAGAGGGTGAGCAGTTCTTC | CSVSEGEQFF
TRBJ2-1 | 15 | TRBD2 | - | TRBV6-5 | TGTGCCAGCAGGATAGGGACTAGCGGGGCCACCGAGCAGTTCTTC | CASRIGTSGATEQFF
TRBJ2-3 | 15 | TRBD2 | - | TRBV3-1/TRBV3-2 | TGTGCCAGCAGCCCTCTAGCGGGGGGGTCGGATACGCAGTATTTT | CASSPLAGGSDTQYF
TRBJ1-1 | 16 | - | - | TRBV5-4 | TGTGCCAGCACCAAGGTGGCAGGGGTAAGGAACACTGAAGCTTTCTTT | CASTKVAGVRNTEAFF